This record concerns one T cell receptor beta chain sequence. Its antigen is unknown. This entry belongs to a study of T cell responses to AZD1222 COVID-19 vaccine. Study results and limitations: Mapped onto spike, vaccine-associated CD4 TCRs spanned it and were dominant at 160-218 and 743-854. The donors showed a predominance of white British ancestry and of females, with possible underestimation of clonal diversity.

V was trimmed by 0 bases and J by 2 bases, leaving 7 bases between them. Germline CDR1 and CDR2: LNHDA and SQIVND (reference sequence). The CDR3 length is 15 residues. TCRdb's copy holds only in-frame clones and misses some; the assay was immunoSEQ multiplex PCR. The data contain some 98,000 clones, roughly 88% of them singletons. V is TRBV19 and J is TRBJ2-2; no firm D call. This clonotype originated in an adult in good health. Material: peripheral blood, obtained on day 0 of AZD1222 vaccination. The CDR3 DNA sequence: TGTGCCAGTAGTATAGAACTCAGTAACACCGGGGAGCTGTTTTTT. It yields the protein CASSIELSNTGELFF.